Below are 12 T cell receptor beta chains sequenced from a single sample in a study of blood T cells in healthy people across ages. A second PCR, run for roughly 6 to 11 cycles, used a sample-barcoded 5' primer plus a J-beta primer mix. One entry per CDR3 protein, called by TCRdb with MiXCR from the 5' RACE reads. The table records roughly 1.7 million distinct CDR3 sequences, roughly 32% of them present only once. The sequencing input was blood. The receptors shown here come from a woman aged 30 to 39 in good health.

This clonotype was seen a handful of times. J is TRBJ1-1 and V is TRBV7-9; the D is unclear. With 2 bases removed from V and 0 bases from J, the gap between germline ends came to 7 bases. Germline values: CDR1 SEHNR, CDR2 FQNEAQ (reference sequence). The CDR3 contains 14 residues. The CDR3 DNA follows: TGTGCCAGCAGCTTACAGGACGTGAACACTGAAGCTTTCTTT. It codes for CASSLQDVNTEAFF.

The table lists this clonotype with many counts. V gene TRBV29-1 combines with J gene TRBJ2-1; 8 bases agree with TRBD1. The germline CDR1 and CDR2 sequences are SQVTM and ANQGSEA. After removal of 0 bases from V and 0 bases from J, the junction contained 4 bases not matched to a gene. The CDR3 has 16 amino acids. In nucleotides, the CDR3 is TGCAGCGTTGAAGAAGGGACAGGTAGCTCCTACAATGAGCAGTTCTTC. Residues: CSVEEGTGSSYNEQFF.

This clonotype showed up many times. The J gene is TRBJ2-3, the V gene TRBV7-3; 8 bases align to TRBD2. Losses at the gene ends were 4 bases for V and 5 bases for J; bases not matched to a gene: 11. There are 16 residues in the CDR3. Germline CDR1 SGHTA, CDR2 FQGTGA. This chain's CDR3 is CASSSGAGGRGDTQYF. CDR3 nucleotide sequence: TGTGCCAGCAGCTCAGGGGCGGGGGGTCGCGGAGATACGCAGTATTTT.

V is TRBV2 and J is TRBJ2-4, with D possibly matching TRBD2 (5 bases). Matching the DNA end better, TRBJ2-7 makes the J call doubtful. This CDR3 contains 11 residues. Per germline, CDR1 SNHLY and CDR2 FYNNEI. CDR3 nucleotide sequence: TGTGCCAGCAACGGGGTCGACGAGCAGTACTTC. It yields the protein CASNGVDEQYF.

This clonotype was counted ten times or more. V and J are TRBV5-1 and TRBJ2-7, with D perhaps given as TRBD1 or TRBD2 (5 bases each). The V gene's germline CDR1 is SGHRS and CDR2 YFSETQ. The CDR3 consists of 13 residues. V shed 4 bases and J shed 1 base, with 9 bases lying between them. The DNA for the CDR3 is TGCGCCAGCAGCCGGGACGGGTCCTACGAGCAGTACTTC. Protein: CASSRDGSYEQYF.

This chain connects TRBV2 to TRBJ2-1; 10 positions agree with TRBD1. Unmatched junction bases numbered 5, after V lost 6 bases and J lost 6 bases. Germline V CDR1 and CDR2: SNHLY, FYNNEI. The CDR3 loop spans 14 amino acids. CDR3 sequence reads: CASSRDRGSNEQFF. DNA for the CDR3: TGTGCCAGCAGCCGGGACAGGGGAAGCAATGAGCAGTTCTTC.

This clonotype has just a few counts. The V call is TRBV5-1, the J call TRBJ2-3; D might be TRBD2 (6 bases). The CDR3 loop spans 17 amino acids. The ends were cut back, 7 bases at V and 0 bases at J, with 21 bases in the middle. CDR1 is SGHRS, CDR2 YFSETQ, per germline. The CDR3 DNA follows: TGCGCCAGCGCTCCCCCTAGCGTGAGCCCTAGCACAGATACGCAGTATTTT. Translation gives CASAPPSVSPSTDTQYF.

This clonotype was seen more than once but under ten times. The rearrangement links TRBV12-3 or TRBV12-4 to TRBJ1-6; the match to TRBD1 covers 7 bases. The CDR3 loop spans 17 amino acids. Trimming cost V 5 bases and J 8 bases; bases outside gene matches: 15. Here the CDR3 DNA reads TGTGCCAGCAGTACCAACCCCCAGGGGGTAAGAGATTCACCCCTCCACTTT. This gives the protein CASSTNPQGVRDSPLHF.

This clonotype was detected a few times. A much larger clone sits a single nucleotide away, making a read error possible. This is likely a read error, given that the CDR3 carries no conserved phenylalanine or tryptophan at its end. The genes are TRBV4-1 and TRBJ1-2, with TRBD1 identical over 7 bases. V was pared by 4 bases and J by 4 bases, with 6 bases of the junction left unmatched. Germline V gene sequence: CDR1 MGHRA, CDR2 YSYEKL. The CDR3 has 14 amino acids. CDR3 sequence reads: CASSPPGQFYGYTL. Written as DNA, the CDR3 is TGCGCCAGCAGCCCCCCGGGACAGTTCTATGGCTACACCCTC.

CDR3 protein: CSARVSLLSTDTQYF. The DNA for the CDR3 is TGCAGTGCTAGAGTAAGCCTCCTATCCACAGATACGCAGTATTTT. V gene TRBV20-1 combines with J gene TRBJ2-3, with no clear D. Trimming cost V 1 base and J 2 bases, with 13 bases left between them. The CDR3 length is 15 residues. CDR1 is DFQATT, CDR2 SNEGSKA, per germline (reference sequence).

The rearrangement links TRBV2 to TRBJ2-3, with D perhaps matching TRBD1 (6 bases). Trimming took 1 base from V and 5 from J, leaving 13 bases between them. Germline CDR1 and CDR2: SNHLY and FYNNEI. The CDR3 loop spans 15 amino acids. The CDR3 sequence: CASSEGQAQGDTQYF. CDR3 in DNA: TGTGCCAGCAGTGAAGGACAGGCTCAGGGAGATACGCAGTATTTT.

This chain joins TRBV7-6 and TRBJ2-1; 10 nucleotides match TRBD1. With V trimmed by 5 bases and J by 8 bases, 9 bases remained unmatched. The CDR3 contains 15 residues. CDR1 SGHVS and CDR2 FNYEAQ come from the germline V gene. Here the CDR3 reads CASSLGRTGGHEQFF. CDR3 DNA sequence: TGTGCCAGCAGCCTAGGCAGGACAGGGGGACATGAGCAGTTCTTC.